This TCR beta chain was found in a study of early T cells in non-severe SARS-CoV-2 infection. Study-wide background: Chains were unpaired, as sequencing was done on bulk RNA from unsorted whole blood.

This clonotype was observed at least ten times. Its specificity is not known. In the library, individual cDNA molecules carried attached unique molecular identifiers. TCRdb ran MiXCR on the 5' RACE reads and lists one entry per CDR3 protein. The sample carries about 31,000 distinct CDR3 sequences, approximately 6% recorded once. Study-level findings and limits: The study's VDJdb matching favored anti-spike CD8 responses and missed private and CD4 specificities.

The length of the CDR3 is 13 residues. Trimming cost V 3 bases and J 3 bases, with 12 bases left between them. Germline V CDR1 and CDR2: DFQATT, SNEGSKA (reference sequence). The TCR sequence derives from an adult who was a healthcare worker with PCR-confirmed SARS-CoV-2 infection or an uninfected control (not recorded which). V usage is TRBV20-1 and J usage is TRBJ2-7, with D perhaps matching TRBD1 (5 bases). The sample consisted of whole blood. CDR3: CSARGRLDYEQYF. In DNA, the CDR3 is TGCAGTGCTAGGGGGCGACTGGACTACGAGCAGTACTTC.